Here is one T cell receptor beta chain with its context. Other DNA sequences within the sample encode an identical CDR3. The sample comes from a study of blood T cell repertoires in COVID-19. Sequencing was performed with immunoSEQ multiplex PCR; in TCRdb, only in-frame clones are kept and a portion is missing. Of about 480,000 clones detected, 88% appear once; the ten largest clones hold less than 2%. Trimming stripped 6 bases from V and 0 bases from J, with 8 bases between. There are 14 residues in the CDR3. Germline CDR1 KGHSH, CDR2 LQKENI. The sequence derives from a woman aged 35 to 49 who had recovered from COVID-19. V gene TRBV18 combines with J gene TRBJ1-4; D is unresolved. The sequencing input was PBMCs or T cells enriched from blood (not recorded which). CDR3 sequence reads: CASSPRATNEKLFF. CDR3 nucleotides: TGTGCCAGCTCCCCGAGGGCAACTAATGAAAAACTGTTTTTT. Supplemented by reference TRBV18 and TRBJ1-4, the full variable domain reads NAGVMQNPRHLVRRRGQEARLRCSPMKGHSHVYWYRQLPEEGLKFMVYLQKENIIDESGMPKERFSAEFPKEGPSILRIQQVVRGDSAAYFCASSPRATNEKLFFGSGTQLSVL.